Presented here are 17 T cell receptor beta chains from one specimen sequenced in a study of shared clonotypes between healthy human individuals. Data came from immunoSEQ multiplex PCR; TCRdb stores just in-frame clones and leaves some out. This table holds about 2.4 million clones, more than 85% found once. The source material was naive CD4+ T cells from PBMCs. Subset reported: CD45RA+ positively selected. The receptor source for this set is a man between 18 and 29 years old in good health. Some clones in this sample may be carry-over from other donors' samples.

V gene TRBV7-2 combines with J gene TRBJ2-3, with 13 positions matching TRBD2. Germline values: CDR1 SGHTA, CDR2 FQGNSA. The CDR3 length is 18 residues. Trimming removed 5 bases from V and 4 bases from J; junction bases left unmatched: 12. CDR3 coding DNA: TGTGCCAGCAGCCTCGGGACTAGCGGGAAGGGTCGTGCAGATACGCAGTATTTT. This gives the protein CASSLGTSGKGRADTQYF.

This chain links TRBV7-2 with TRBJ2-7; D is unclear. The CDR3 contains 15 residues. CDR1 is SGHTA and CDR2 is FQGNSA in the germline V gene. Trimming removed 3 bases from V and 6 bases from J, with 18 bases in between. CDR3 nucleotides: TGTGCCAGCAGCTTGTACACGGCGTTAGGGTTCGAGCAGTACTTC. This gives the protein CASSLYTALGFEQYF.

With regard to this clone: Compared with germline, one end of the junction differs, possibly owing to a read error. The chain combines TRBV18 with TRBJ2-3; 8 nucleotides agree with TRBD1. Per germline, CDR1 KGHSH and CDR2 LQKENI. The CDR3 has 16 residues. The CDR3 region has the DNA TGTGCCAGCTCTCCTATACAGGGGGAAAGCACATATACGCAGTATTTT. Translated, it gives CASSPIQGESTYTQYF.

The chain uses TRBV2 and TRBJ1-1, with D hard to call. V was cut by 6 bases and J by 1 base, with 12 bases left in between. The CDR3 spans 14 residues. Germline V gene data show CDR1 as SNHLY and CDR2 as FYNNEI. The CDR3 region has the DNA TGTGCCAGCAGCCTCATTATGAGGAACACTGAAGCTTTCTTT. As protein: CASSLIMRNTEAFF.

The chain employs TRBV5-6 and TRBJ1-2, with D possibly matching TRBD1 (5 bases). CDR3 length: 14 amino acids. V lost 5 bases to trimming and J lost 3 bases, with 14 bases between them. CDR1 and CDR2 (germline): SGHDT, YYEEEE. For the CDR3, the DNA is TGTGCCAGCAGTCCCGTAGGGGCCGACTATGGCTACACCTTC. Protein product: CASSPVGADYGYTF.

The chain has TRBV7-3 and TRBJ1-5; D unresolved. This CDR3 has 15 residues. Trimming cost V 5 bases and J 4 bases, with 15 bases left between them. Germline loops: CDR1 SGHTA, CDR2 FQGTGA. The CDR3 spells CASSGKRFLNQPQHF. The DNA of the CDR3 is TGTGCCAGCAGCGGTAAACGGTTTCTGAATCAGCCCCAGCATTTT.

V is TRBV6-6 and J is TRBJ2-1; D call uncertain. The germline gives CDR1 MNHNY, CDR2 SVGAGI (reference sequence). There are 13 residues in the CDR3. The V gene lost 0 bases and the J gene lost 9 bases, with 9 bases spanning the gap. CDR3 coding DNA: TGTGCCAGCAGTTACTCGAGCGTGGGTGAGCAGTTCTTC. It encodes CASSYSSVGEQFF.

The V gene is TRBV9, the J gene TRBJ2-5; 7 bases agree with TRBD1. The germline gives CDR1 SGDLS, CDR2 YYNGEE. CDR3 length: 17 residues. Unmatched junction bases numbered 22, after V lost 4 bases and J lost 10 bases. CDR3 region: CASSLSPGQVGAGGQYF. CDR3 DNA: TGTGCCAGCAGCCTATCCCCTGGACAGGTCGGGGCGGGTGGCCAGTACTTC.

The genes are TRBV5-5 and TRBJ2-1; 12 positions match TRBD2. In germline, CDR1 is SGHKS, CDR2 YYEKEE (reference sequence). The CDR3 runs 14 residues. V trimming: 3 bases; J trimming: 8 bases; junction bases outside the gene matches: 3. The CDR3 reads CASSSTSGSDEQFF. DNA of the CDR3: TGTGCCAGCAGCTCGACTAGCGGGAGCGATGAGCAGTTCTTC.

This rearrangement joins TRBV5-1 to TRBJ2-5, with 7 bases identical to TRBD1. Trimming removed 6 bases from V and 4 bases from J; junction bases left unmatched: 12. Per the germline V gene, CDR1 is SGHRS and CDR2 is YFSETQ. The CDR3 is 15 residues long. The CDR3 protein is CASTQTTGWAETQYF. The CDR3 region has the DNA TGCGCCAGCACCCAAACGACAGGGTGGGCAGAGACCCAGTACTTC.

V and J are TRBV10-1 and TRBJ2-5; the D gene is possibly TRBD1 (7 bases). Germline CDR1 reads WNHNN; CDR2 reads SYGVQD (reference sequence). Trimming shortened V by 3 bases and J by 4 bases, and 12 bases separated the two germline ends. This CDR3 region has 14 residues. The chain's CDR3 is CASSEGRGAETQYF. CDR3 in DNA: TGCGCCAGCAGTGAAGGCAGGGGGGCAGAGACCCAGTACTTC.

This chain uses TRBV9 with TRBJ2-7; weak D call: TRBD2 (5 bases). V lost 0 bases and J 6 bases, leaving 13 bases between the germline ends. The CDR3 is 14 amino acids. From germline, CDR1 is SGDLS and CDR2 YYNGEE. The CDR3 coding sequence is TGTGCCAGCAGCGTAGACCCTGGCGGGCCCGAGCAGTACTTC. Its translation is CASSVDPGGPEQYF.

This clone has only one observation. J is TRBJ2-6 and V is TRBV7-6, with D possibly being TRBD2 (6 bases). CDR3 length equals 16 residues. Trimming cost V 0 bases and J 8 bases, with 14 bases left between them. CDR1 SGHVS and CDR2 FNYEAQ come from the germline V gene. The CDR3 DNA is TGTGCCAGCAGCTTAGCAGGAGGGCACCCATCCAACGTCCTGACTTTC. Protein sequence: CASSLAGGHPSNVLTF.

V gene TRBV9 combines with J gene TRBJ2-1, with unresolved D. Germline V gene sequence: CDR1 SGDLS, CDR2 YYNGEE. The CDR3 runs to 13 residues. V shed 2 bases and J shed 4 bases, with 7 bases lying between them. The CDR3 region is CASSVDWYNEQFF. The CDR3 nucleotides are TGTGCCAGCAGCGTTGACTGGTACAATGAGCAGTTCTTC.

Concerning this clone: The same CDR3 is also encoded by other DNA sequences in this sample. This rearrangement joins TRBV29-1 to TRBJ2-7; D not resolved. The CDR3 spans 11 residues. Germline V CDR1 and CDR2: SQVTM, ANQGSEA. Trimming took 4 bases from V and 3 from J, leaving 7 bases between them. The CDR3 nucleotides are TGCAGCGTTGGAGAACACTACGAGCAGTACTTC. Protein sequence: CSVGEHYEQYF.

The chain recombines TRBV4-1 with TRBJ2-1; the match to TRBD2 covers 10 bases. The CDR3 has 16 amino acids. Germline assignment: CDR1 MGHRA and CDR2 YSYEKL. V trimming: 3 bases; J trimming: 4 bases; junction bases outside the gene matches: 6. The CDR3 loop is CASSQATSGIYNEQFF. The CDR3, as DNA: TGCGCCAGCAGCCAGGCTACTAGCGGGATATACAATGAGCAGTTCTTC.

The rearrangement uses TRBV28 and TRBJ1-1, with D possibly TRBD1 on 6 matching bases. V was cut by 7 bases and J by 5 bases, with 14 bases left in between. Germline values: CDR1 MDHEN, CDR2 SYDVKM. The CDR3 consists of 13 residues. The CDR3 loop reads CASTGERGTEAFF. CDR3 DNA sequence: TGTGCCAGCACCGGGGAAAGGGGGACTGAAGCTTTCTTT.